The sequence of this T cell receptor (beta chain) was determined in a study of T-cell memory formation after mild COVID-19. As for this clonotype: The antigen remains unidentified.

TCRdb reprocessed the 5' RACE reads with MiXCR, giving one entry per CDR3 protein. Here the sample spans fewer than 450,000 distinct CDR3 sequences, 21% being singletons. Findings and limits, study-wide: Pre-infection memory carried some responding clones, suggesting that cross-reactive memory joined.

This CDR3 has 14 residues. The germline V gene has CDR1 DFQATT and CDR2 SNEGSKA (reference sequence). V was clipped by 4 bases and J by 2 bases, with 14 bases between them. The V gene is TRBV20-1, the J gene TRBJ2-5; D is ambiguous. The sequenced sample consisted of PBMCs or a T cell subset sorted from them (not recorded which). The clonotype comes from an adult woman who had mild COVID-19 (a few samples of this study predate the infection). Cell type and time point are not known. The DNA for the CDR3 is TGCAGTGCTAATGACGGAGCAGCTCAAGAGACCCAGTACTTC. Translated, it gives CSANDGAAQETQYF.